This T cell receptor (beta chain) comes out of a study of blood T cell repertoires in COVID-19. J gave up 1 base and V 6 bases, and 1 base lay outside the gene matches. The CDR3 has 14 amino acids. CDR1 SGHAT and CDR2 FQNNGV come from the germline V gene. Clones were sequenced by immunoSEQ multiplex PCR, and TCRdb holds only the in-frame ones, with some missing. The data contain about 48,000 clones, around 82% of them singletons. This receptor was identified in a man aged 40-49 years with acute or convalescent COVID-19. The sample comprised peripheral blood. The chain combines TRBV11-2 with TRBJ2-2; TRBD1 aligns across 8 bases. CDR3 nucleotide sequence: TGTGCCAGCAGGGGGACAGGGAACACCGGGGAGCTGTTTTTT. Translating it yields CASRGTGNTGELFF. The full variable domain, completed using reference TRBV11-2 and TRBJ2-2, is EAGVAQSPRYKIIEKRQSVAFWCNPISGHATLYWYQQILGQGPKLLIQFQNNGVVDDSQLPKDRFSAERLKGVDSTLKIQPAKLEDSAVYLCASRGTGNTGELFFGEGSRLTVL.